This T cell receptor beta chain stems from a study of graft-versus-host responses after intestinal transplantation. V was shortened by 0 bases and J by 0 bases, with 8 bases between the two germline ends. This CDR3 comprises 15 residues. CDR1 MNHEY and CDR2 SMNVEV come from the germline V gene (reference sequence). Sequenced by immunoSEQ multiplex PCR; TCRdb stores in-frame clones only, minus some. The sample includes about 100,000 clones, 75% to 95% of them seen just once. The sequence was obtained from a human patient who received an intestinal transplant, so some T cells may come from the graft donor. This chain joins TRBV27 and TRBJ1-2; tentatively, D is TRBD1 (5 bases). This specimen consisted of PBMCs, obtained around 68 weeks after intestinal transplant. CDR3 in DNA: TGTGCCAGCAGTTTATCGGCAGGGACTAACTATGGCTACACCTTC. This sequence encodes CASSLSAGTNYGYTF.